This TCR beta chain was obtained from a study of regulatory T cells in long-lasting Graves disease. Study findings and constraints: Persistent disease was associated with favored TRBV28 usage and with favored use of TRBJ1-2 and TRBJ2-5.

Construction of TCR beta libraries relied on iRepertoire HTBI primers and on Arm-PCR targeting CDR3 regions. In TCRdb, the multiplex PCR reads were re-called with MiXCR into one record per CDR3 protein. The sample has 500,000 or so distinct CDR3 sequences; 15% to 20% are singletons. This clonotype was recorded many times. Its cognate antigen is unknown. Regarding time point: newly diagnosed GD, antithyroid drugs for less than 3 months. PBMCs provided the RNA from which the TCR library was made. Per the germline V gene, CDR1 is SNHLY and CDR2 is FYNNEI. The J segment lost 8 bases and the V segment lost 8 bases, leaving 6 bases of the junction unmatched. The CDR3 has 11 amino acids. The sample also formed part of further work on T cells in Graves' hyperthyroidism and ophthalmopathy. That report notes: The HTBI primer set was used in a first-round RT-PCR of the TCR CDR3. Most thyroid clonotypes expanded above 0.001 appeared in blood too. The model identified upcoming ophthalmopathy a median approximately six months ahead of onset.

Sample: peripheral blood mononuclear cells (PBMCs), taken at new diagnosis, from a patient treated with antithyroid drugs. J is TRBJ2-7 and V is TRBV2, with TRBD2 identical over 7 bases. The sequence came from a man between 40 and 49 years old with Graves disease. Here the CDR3 DNA reads TGTGCCAGCCCCTCCGGGAGGAAGCAGTACTTC. This encodes CASPSGRKQYF.